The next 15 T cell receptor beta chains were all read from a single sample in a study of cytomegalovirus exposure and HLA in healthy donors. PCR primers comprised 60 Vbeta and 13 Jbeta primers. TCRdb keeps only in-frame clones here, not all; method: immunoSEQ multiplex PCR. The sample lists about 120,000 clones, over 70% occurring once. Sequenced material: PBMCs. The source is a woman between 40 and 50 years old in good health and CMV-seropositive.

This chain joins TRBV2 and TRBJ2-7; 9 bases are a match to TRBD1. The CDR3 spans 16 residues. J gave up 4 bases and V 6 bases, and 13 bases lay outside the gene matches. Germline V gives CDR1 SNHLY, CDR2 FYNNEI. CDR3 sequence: CASRAAGTGPLYEQYF. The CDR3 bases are TGTGCCAGCAGAGCCGCCGGGACAGGGCCCCTATACGAGCAGTACTTC.

CDR3 in amino acids: CASSIGQTNYGYTF. DNA of the CDR3: TGTGCCAGTAGTATAGGACAGACCAACTATGGCTACACCTTC. The chain joins TRBV19 to TRBJ1-2; D is perhaps TRBD1 (5 bases). Germline-derived CDR1 and CDR2 are LNHDA and SQIVND (reference sequence). The CDR3 consists of 14 residues. With 1 base removed from V and 2 bases from J, the gap between germline ends came to 8 bases.

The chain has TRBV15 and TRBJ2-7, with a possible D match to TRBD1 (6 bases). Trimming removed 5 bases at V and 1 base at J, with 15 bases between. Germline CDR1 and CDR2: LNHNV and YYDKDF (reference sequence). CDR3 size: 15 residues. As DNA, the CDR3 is TGTGCCACCAGCGGGTCCGGGACACGGTCCTACGAGCAGTACTTC. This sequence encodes CATSGSGTRSYEQYF.

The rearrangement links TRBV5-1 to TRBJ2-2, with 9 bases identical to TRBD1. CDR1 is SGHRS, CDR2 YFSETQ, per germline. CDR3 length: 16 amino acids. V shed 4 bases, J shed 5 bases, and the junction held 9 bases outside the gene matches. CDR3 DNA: TGCGCCAGCAGCGTGGGACAGGGTGTTAGGACCGGGGAGCTGTTTTTT. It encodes CASSVGQGVRTGELFF.

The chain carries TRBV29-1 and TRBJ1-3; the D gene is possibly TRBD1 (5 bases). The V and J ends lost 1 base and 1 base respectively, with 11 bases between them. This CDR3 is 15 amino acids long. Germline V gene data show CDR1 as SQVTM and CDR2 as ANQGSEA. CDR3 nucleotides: TGCAGCGTTGAAGGGCTGGGGCGTTCTGGAAACACCATATATTTT. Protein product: CSVEGLGRSGNTIYF.

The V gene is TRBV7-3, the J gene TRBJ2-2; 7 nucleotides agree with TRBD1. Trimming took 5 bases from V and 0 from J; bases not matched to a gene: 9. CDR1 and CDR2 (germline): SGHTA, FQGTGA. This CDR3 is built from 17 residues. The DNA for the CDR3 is TGTGCCAGCAGCCCAACCTTAGGGACAGCGAACACCGGGGAGCTGTTTTTT. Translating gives CASSPTLGTANTGELFF.

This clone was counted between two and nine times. Written as DNA, the CDR3 is TGTGCCAGCACTCCAAGGACAGCTGCTGAAAAACTGTTTTTT. Amino acid sequence: CASTPRTAAEKLFF. The chain joins TRBV6-1 to TRBJ1-4; D may be TRBD1 (6 bases). Trimming stripped 7 bases from V and 7 bases from J, with 16 bases between. There are 14 residues in the CDR3. The germline CDR1 and CDR2 sequences are MNHNS and SASEGT.

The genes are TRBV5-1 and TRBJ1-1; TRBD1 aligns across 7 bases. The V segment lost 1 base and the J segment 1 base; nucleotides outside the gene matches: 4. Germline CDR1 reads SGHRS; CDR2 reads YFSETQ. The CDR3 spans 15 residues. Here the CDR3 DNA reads TGCGCCAGCAGCTTGCCAGGGGGGAGGAACACTGAAGCTTTCTTT. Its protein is CASSLPGGRNTEAFF.

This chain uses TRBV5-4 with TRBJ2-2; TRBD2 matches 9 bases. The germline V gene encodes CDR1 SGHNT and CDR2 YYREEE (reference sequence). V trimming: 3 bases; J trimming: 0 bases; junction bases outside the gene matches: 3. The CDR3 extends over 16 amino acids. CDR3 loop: CASSSQRGANTGELFF. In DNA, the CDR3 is TGTGCCAGCAGCTCACAGCGGGGGGCGAACACCGGGGAGCTGTTTTTT. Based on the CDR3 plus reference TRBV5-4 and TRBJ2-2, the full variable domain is ETGVTQSPTHLIKTRGQQVTLRCSSQSGHNTVSWYQQALGQGPQFIFQYYREEENGRGNFPPRFSGLQFPNYSSELNVNALELDDSALYLCASSSQRGANTGELFFGEGSRLTVL.

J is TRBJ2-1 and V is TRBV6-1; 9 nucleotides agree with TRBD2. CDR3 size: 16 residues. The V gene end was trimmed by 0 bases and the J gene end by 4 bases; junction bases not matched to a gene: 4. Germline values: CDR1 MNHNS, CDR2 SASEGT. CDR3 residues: CASSEAGLAQYNEQFF. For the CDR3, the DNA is TGTGCCAGCAGTGAAGCAGGACTAGCGCAATACAATGAGCAGTTCTTC.

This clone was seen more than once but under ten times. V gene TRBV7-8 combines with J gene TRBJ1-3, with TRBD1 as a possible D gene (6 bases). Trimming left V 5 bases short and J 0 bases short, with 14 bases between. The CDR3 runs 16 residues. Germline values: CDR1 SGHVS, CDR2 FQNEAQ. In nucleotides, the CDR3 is TGTGCCAGCAGCCAGGGGTGGCCTAACTCTGGAAACACCATATATTTT. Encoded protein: CASSQGWPNSGNTIYF.

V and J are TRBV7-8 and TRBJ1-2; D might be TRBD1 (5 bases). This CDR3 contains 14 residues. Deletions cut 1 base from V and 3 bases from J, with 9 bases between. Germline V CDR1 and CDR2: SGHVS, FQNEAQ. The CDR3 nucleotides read TGTGCCAGCAGCTTAGAATTACAGGACTATGGCTACACCTTC. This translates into CASSLELQDYGYTF.

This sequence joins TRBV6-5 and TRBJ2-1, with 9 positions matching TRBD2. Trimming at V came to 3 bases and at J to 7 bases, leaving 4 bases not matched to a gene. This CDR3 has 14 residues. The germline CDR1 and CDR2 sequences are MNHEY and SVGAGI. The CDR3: CASSYGGGGNEQFF. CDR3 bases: TGTGCCAGCAGTTATGGCGGGGGGGGGAATGAGCAGTTCTTC.

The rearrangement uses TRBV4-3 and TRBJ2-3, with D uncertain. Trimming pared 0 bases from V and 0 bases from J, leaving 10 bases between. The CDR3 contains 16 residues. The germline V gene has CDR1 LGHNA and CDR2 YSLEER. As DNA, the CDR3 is TGCGCCAGCAGCCAAGATATAACGGTTAGCACAGATACGCAGTATTTT. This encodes CASSQDITVSTDTQYF.

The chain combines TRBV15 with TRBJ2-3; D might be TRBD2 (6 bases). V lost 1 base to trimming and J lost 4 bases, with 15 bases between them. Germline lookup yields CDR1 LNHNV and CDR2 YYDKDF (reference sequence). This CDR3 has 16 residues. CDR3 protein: CATSRGWRASADTQYF. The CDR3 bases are TGTGCCACCAGCAGAGGGTGGAGGGCCAGCGCAGATACGCAGTATTTT.